Listed below are T cell receptor beta chains from one sample, sequenced in a study of post-analysis software for immune sequencing data. TCRdb reanalysed the PCR reads using MiXCR and keeps one entry per CDR3 protein. Among under 200,000 distinct CDR3 sequences listed, under 40% were seen once. Sample: blood, taken after autologous hematopoietic stem cell transplantation. These receptors all stem from a girl aged 5-17 years with multiple sclerosis. Each CDR3 is given with its conserved first and last residue. A D gene is named only where the DNA matches it firmly. Rows give clone size only sometimes, using once, few, many, or a class for an expanded clone.

TRBJ2-1	NA	NA	TRBV27	TGTGCCAGCAGACGTTTGCATGAGCAGTTCTTC	CASRRLHEQFF
TRBJ1-4	once	NA	TRBV19	TGTGCCAGTAGTATACTTTTCCGGGGGGCCCTACGGGGTGAAAAACTGTTTTTT	CASSILFRGALRGEKLFF
TRBJ2-7	NA	NA	TRBV28	TGTGCCAGCAGTTTTGACAGCCCCTACGAGCAGTACTTC	CASSFDSPYEQYF
TRBJ2-2	few	NA	TRBV5-5	TGTGCCAGCAGCTTTGACTACGCGAACACCGGGGAGCTGTTTTTT	CASSFDYANTGELFF
TRBJ2-1	NA	NA	TRBV27	TGTGCCAGCAGCACACCGGGACGTCCCTCGGATGAGCAGTTCTTC	CASSTPGRPSDEQFF
TRBJ2-7	NA	TRBD1	TRBV20-1	TGCAGTGCTAGTAAACAGGGGGCGACCGAGCAGTACTTC	CSASKQGATEQYF
TRBJ1-5	NA	TRBD1	TRBV6-1	TGCGCCAGCAGCCAGGGGGACCTCCTCGGGAGATATAGCAATCAGCCCCAGCATTTT	CASSQGDLLGRYSNQPQHF
TRBJ2-3	NA	NA	TRBV7-9	TGTGCCGGCGGACCTTGGCATGGGGAGAGCACAGATACGCAGTATTTT	CAGGPWHGESTDTQYF
TRBJ2-2	few	NA	TRBV6-5	TGTGCCAGCTCTCTAGGGAGGCCGAACACCGGGGAGCTGTTTTTT	CASSLGRPNTGELFF
TRBJ2-5	few	NA	TRBV5-5	TGTGCCAGCAGCTTGTACGGGACGGGAGAGACCCAGTACTTC	CASSLYGTGETQYF
TRBJ2-3	few	NA	TRBV3-1	TGTGCCAGCAGCCCCCGGGCAGGGCCGACAGATACGCAGTATTTT	CASSPRAGPTDTQYF
TRBJ2-7	NA	NA	TRBV20-1	TGCAGTGCTAGAGGAGGGGATCAGGGTTTCTCCTACGAGCAGTACTTC	CSARGGDQGFSYEQYF
TRBJ2-1	NA	TRBD2	TRBV10-3	TGTGCCACCAGTGAGTCAGGGGGACTAGCGGCTCGTAGGGGTGAGCAGTTCTTC	CATSESGGLAARRGEQFF
TRBJ2-7	NA	NA	TRBV3-1	TGTGCCAGCAGCCACACGGGGGACGAGCAGTACTTC	CASSHTGDEQYF
TRBJ2-3	NA	TRBD2	TRBV6-5	TGTGCCAGCAGGCAGACGGGACTAGCGGGTACAGATACGCAGTATTTT	CASRQTGLAGTDTQYF
TRBJ2-5	many	TRBD1	TRBV6-5	TGTGCCAGCAGGACAGAGGGGGCCGGGGAGACCCAGTACTTC	CASRTEGAGETQYF
TRBJ2-1	many	NA	TRBV29-1	TGCAGCGTTGAGAATCTTAGCTCCTACAATGAGCAGTTCTTC	CSVENLSSYNEQFF
TRBJ2-7	NA	NA	TRBV10-3	TGTGCCACCCTTGGGCTAGCTGCCGAGCAGTACTTC	CATLGLAAEQYF
TRBJ2-6	few	TRBD1	TRBV24-1	TGTGCCACCAGTCCCCCGGGACAGGGGGACTCTGGGGCCAACGTCCTGACTTTC	CATSPPGQGDSGANVLTF
TRBJ2-2	NA	NA	TRBV27	TGTGCCACCTTTATGACAGGGGAGCTGTTTTTT	CATFMTGELFF
TRBJ2-1	NA	TRBD2	TRBV9	TGTGCCAGCAACCAACTAGCGGGAGGGACCTACAATGAGCAGTTCTTC	CASNQLAGGTYNEQFF
TRBJ1-1	NA	TRBD1	TRBV5-6	TGTGCCAGCAGCTGGGCCGAAGGACAGGTTTATCGAATGAACACTGAAGCTTTCTTT	CASSWAEGQVYRMNTEAFF
TRBJ1-4	few	NA	TRBV7-2	TGTGCCAGCAGCGACGGACAGTATAATGAAAAACTGTTTTTT	CASSDGQYNEKLFF
TRBJ1-6	once	NA	TRBV28	TGTGCCAGCAGTCCAGTGAGTCTCCATAATTCACCCCTCCACTTT	CASSPVSLHNSPLHF
TRBJ2-1	many	TRBD2	TRBV7-9	TGTGCCAGCAGCTTCGCGGGAGTTGGCAATGAGCAGTTCTTC	CASSFAGVGNEQFF
TRBJ2-7	NA	NA	TRBV18	TGTGCCAGCTCACCGCTGGGAGGCTCCAACTCCTACGAGCAGTACTTC	CASSPLGGSNSYEQYF
TRBJ2-3	few	TRBD2	TRBV12-3/TRBV12-4	TGTGCCAGCAGTTTCTCTAGCGGGGTAGATACGCAGTATTTT	CASSFSSGVDTQYF
TRBJ1-2	few	TRBD1	TRBV12-3/TRBV12-4	TGTGCCAGCAGAAGGGACAGGGGCTTAAGTGGCTACACCTTC	CASRRDRGLSGYTF
TRBJ1-1	NA	NA	TRBV28	TGTGCCAGCAGTTTCAGAGGCACTGAAGCTTTCTTT	CASSFRGTEAFF
TRBJ2-7	NA	TRBD1	TRBV20-1	TGCAGTGCTAGACCGGGACAGGGATCCTACGAGCAGTACTTC	CSARPGQGSYEQYF
TRBJ2-7	few	NA	TRBV28	TGTGCCAGCAGCAACGGCCGGGACACCTACGAGCAGTACTTC	CASSNGRDTYEQYF
TRBJ1-4	NA	NA	TRBV4-2	TGTGCCAGCAGCCAAGATCTACGGCCAGGGAATAATGAAAAACTGTTTTTT	CASSQDLRPGNNEKLFF
TRBJ2-5	few	TRBD1	TRBV5-1	TGCGCCAGCAGCTTGTATCAGGGGGCAGAAGAGACCCAGTACTTC	CASSLYQGAEETQYF
TRBJ2-1	once	NA	TRBV5-1	TGCGCCAGCAGGCCCCAGCCAGATGACAATGAGCAGTTCTTC	CASRPQPDDNEQFF
TRBJ2-1	NA	TRBD2	TRBV27	TGTACCAGCAGTTCCAGGACTAGAAGCTCCTACAATGAGCAGTTCTTC	CTSSSRTRSSYNEQFF
TRBJ2-7	few	TRBD1	TRBV5-1	TGCGCCAGCAGCTTGACCGGGGACAGGGCCTCCTACGAGCAGTACTTC	CASSLTGDRASYEQYF
TRBJ1-1	NA	NA	TRBV29-1	TGCAGCGTTGAGGGAGGGGCTGGGACTGAAGCTTTCTTT	CSVEGGAGTEAFF
TRBJ2-5	few	NA	TRBV9	TGTGCCAGCAGCTCTTCCCCCATGTTTAGCTCGGATGGTAGAAAAGAGACCCAGTACTTC	CASSSSPMFSSDGRKETQYF
TRBJ2-5	NA	NA	TRBV20-1	TGCAGTGCTAGACATATCCAGGGGTTGGAGACCCAGTACTTC	CSARHIQGLETQYF
TRBJ1-2	few	TRBD1	TRBV20-1	TGCAGTGCTAACCTAGGACAGGCCCCTTCCTATGGCTACACCTTC	CSANLGQAPSYGYTF
TRBJ2-7	NA	TRBD2	TRBV10-3	TGTGCCATGGGGGGGGACTCCTACGAGCAGTACTTC	CAMGGDSYEQYF
TRBJ2-1	few	TRBD2	TRBV3-1	TGTGCCAGCAGTCAAGGTCGACTAGCCGTTAATGAGCAGTTCTTC	CASSQGRLAVNEQFF
TRBJ1-2	few	NA	TRBV6-1	TGTGCCAGCGAGACGGGAAACTATGGCTACACCTTC	CASETGNYGYTF
TRBJ1-4	NA	NA	TRBV20-1	TGCAGTGCCTCCGGCTCCCTACAGGAAAAACTGTTTTTT	CSASGSLQEKLFF
TRBJ2-7	NA	TRBD1	TRBV12-3/TRBV12-4	TGTGCCAGCAGTTCCCGGACAGGGCTCTCCTACGAGCAGTACTTC	CASSSRTGLSYEQYF
TRBJ1-5	many	NA	TRBV7-2	TGTGCCAGCAGCCGGGACTCCGGGGGCAATCAGCCCCAGCATTTT	CASSRDSGGNQPQHF
TRBJ2-1	many	NA	TRBV20-1	TGCAGTGCTAGCGACGGGACGCATGGCAATGAGCAGTTCTTC	CSASDGTHGNEQFF
TRBJ2-1	NA	TRBD1	TRBV7-3	TGTGCCAGCAGCTTATTGGCTGGGCAGGGGGTGAACAATGAGCAGTTCTTC	CASSLLAGQGVNNEQFF